The TCR beta chain described here comes from a study of cytomegalovirus exposure and HLA in healthy donors. Germline-derived CDR1 and CDR2 are GTSNPN and SVGIG (reference sequence). Trimming took off 0 bases at V and 5 bases at J, with 4 bases between the two ends. This CDR3 has 11 amino acids. This clone is a singleton in its sample. Its antigen is as yet unknown. Findings and caveats of the study: An analysis was carried out later, and it reportedly showed fewer N-insertions in an Asian-associated ancestry cluster than the 666-donor mean. Excluded: some indistinguishable V segments such as TRBV6-2 and TRBV6-3.

The PCR made use of 60 Vbeta and 13 Jbeta primers. Assay used: immunoSEQ multiplex PCR; TCRdb lists only in-frame clones, some missing. The table has about 140,000 clones, roughly 70% seen once. The chain joins TRBV30 to TRBJ2-5; D is ambiguous. The receptor's source is a man in his thirties or forties in good health and CMV-seronegative. Sequencing was carried out using PBMCs. The CDR3, as DNA: TGTGCCTGGAGTGTACAGGAGACCCAGTACTTC. The encoded protein is CAWSVQETQYF. The entire variable domain, with the rest obtained from reference TRBV30 and TRBJ2-5, is as follows: SQTIHQWPATLVQPVGSPLSLECTVEGTSNPNLYWYRQAAGRGLQLLFYSVGIGQISSEVPQNLSASRPQDRQFILSSKKLLLSDSGFYLCAWSVQETQYFGPGTRLLVL.